Below are 3 T cell receptor beta chains sequenced from a single sample in a study of cytomegalovirus exposure and HLA in healthy donors (dated by TCRdb to the late 2010s). The library came from the immunoSEQ multiplex PCR assay. For the multiplex PCR, a mixture combining 60 forward primers for TCR Vbeta segments and 13 reverse primers for TCR Jbeta segments was used. As stored in TCRdb, this immuneACCESS dataset retains in-frame rearrangements with V and J assigned. A fraction of the clones does not appear; measured against another copy, unresolved V genes explain less than half of the discrepancy, and the remainder lacks a known reason. The sample's table covers approximately 110,000 clones. The top ten constitute less than 4.5% of the sample. Sequenced: PBMCs. Receptor source: a man between 18 and 29 years old in good health and CMV-seronegative.

The chain carries TRBV25-1 and TRBJ1-2; TRBD1 aligns across 7 bases. Per germline, CDR1 MGHDK and CDR2 SYGVNS. The CDR3 extends over 15 amino acids. V shed 3 bases, J shed 2 bases, and the junction held 6 bases outside the gene matches. The DNA of the CDR3 is TGTGCCAGCAGTGAGAGCAGACAGGGAAACTATGGCTACACCTTC. It specifies CASSESRQGNYGYTF.

The J gene is TRBJ2-3, the V gene TRBV5-4; D gene ambiguous. The germline CDR1 and CDR2 sequences are SGHNT and YYREEE (reference sequence). The CDR3 is 12 residues long. V shed 3 bases and J shed 7 bases, with 9 bases lying between them. In nucleotides, the CDR3 is TGTGCCAGCAGCTCTAGAACACATACGCAGTATTTT. This encodes CASSSRTHTQYF.

The rearrangement uses TRBV18 and TRBJ1-1; the match to TRBD1 covers 8 bases. The length of the CDR3 is 15 residues. Germline-derived CDR1 and CDR2 are KGHSH and LQKENI. V gave up 3 bases and J gave up 1 base; unmatched junction bases: 4. The CDR3 sequence: CASSPPGGANTEAFF. The CDR3 DNA follows: TGTGCCAGCTCACCCCCAGGGGGCGCGAACACTGAAGCTTTCTTT. Together with reference TRBV18 and TRBJ1-1, the CDR3 gives the full variable domain: NAGVMQNPRHLVRRRGQEARLRCSPMKGHSHVYWYRQLPEEGLKFMVYLQKENIIDESGMPKERFSAEFPKEGPSILRIQQVVRGDSAAYFCASSPPGGANTEAFFGQGTRLTVV.